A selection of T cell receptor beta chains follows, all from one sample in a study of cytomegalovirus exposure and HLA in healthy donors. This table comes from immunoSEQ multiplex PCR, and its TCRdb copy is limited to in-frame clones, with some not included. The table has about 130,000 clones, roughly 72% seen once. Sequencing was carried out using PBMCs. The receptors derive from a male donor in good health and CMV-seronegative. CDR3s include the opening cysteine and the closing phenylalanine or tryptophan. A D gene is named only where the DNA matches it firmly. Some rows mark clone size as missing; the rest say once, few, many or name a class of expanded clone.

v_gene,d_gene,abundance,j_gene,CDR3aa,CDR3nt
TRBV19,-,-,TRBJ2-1,CASSIDPSSYNEQFF,TGTGCCAGTAGTATAGATCCGAGCTCCTACAATGAGCAGTTCTTC
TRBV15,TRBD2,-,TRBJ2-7,CATSGGTSGSSYEQYF,TGTGCCACCAGCGGTGGGACTAGCGGGAGTTCCTACGAGCAGTACTTC
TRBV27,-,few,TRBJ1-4,CASSKQGRREKLFF,TGTGCCAGCAGTAAACAGGGCCGGCGCGAAAAACTGTTTTTT
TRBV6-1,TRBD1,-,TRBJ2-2,CASSASRDRGQGELFF,TGTGCCAGCAGTGCTTCCAGGGACAGGGGGCAAGGGGAGCTGTTTTTT
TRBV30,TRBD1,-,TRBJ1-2,CAWKATGPNYGYTF,TGTGCCTGGAAGGCGACAGGGCCTAACTATGGCTACACCTTC
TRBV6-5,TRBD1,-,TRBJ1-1,CASSSRQGFQMGAFF,TGTGCCAGCAGTTCCCGACAGGGGTTCCAAATGGGAGCTTTCTTT
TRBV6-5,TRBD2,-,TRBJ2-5,CASHHGGGETQYF,TGTGCCAGCCACCACGGGGGGGGAGAGACCCAGTACTTC
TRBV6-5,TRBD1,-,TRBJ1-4,CASINDRGREKLFF,TGTGCCAGCATTAATGACAGGGGTAGGGAAAAACTGTTTTTT
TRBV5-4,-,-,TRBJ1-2,CASSQDINRVGYGYTF,TGTGCCAGCAGCCAGGATATCAACAGGGTCGGCTATGGCTACACCTTC
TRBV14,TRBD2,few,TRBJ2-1,CASSQDQRGGRQFF,TGTGCCAGCAGCCAAGATCAGCGGGGGGGCCGGCAGTTCTTC
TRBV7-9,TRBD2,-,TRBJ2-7,CSSSRAGVDEQYF,TGTTCCAGCAGCCGAGCGGGAGTGGACGAGCAGTACTTC
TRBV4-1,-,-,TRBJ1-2,CASSQDSSRGFGYTF,TGCGCCAGCAGCCAAGATTCGTCCAGGGGTTTTGGCTACACCTTC
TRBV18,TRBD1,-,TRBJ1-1,CASSPRTGGTEAFF,TGTGCCAGCTCACCACGAACAGGGGGCACTGAAGCTTTCTTT
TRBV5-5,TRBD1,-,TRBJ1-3,CASSLGVGWTGDYGNTIYF,TGTGCCAGCAGCTTGGGAGTTGGTTGGACAGGGGATTACGGAAACACCATATATTTT
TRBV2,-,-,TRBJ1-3,CASRLGTRNTIYF,TGTGCCAGCAGGCTCGGGACTCGAAACACCATATATTTT
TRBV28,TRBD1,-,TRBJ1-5,CASSPPRTGTGWAQPQHF,TGTGCCAGCAGTCCACCCCGTACCGGGACAGGGTGGGCTCAGCCCCAGCATTTT
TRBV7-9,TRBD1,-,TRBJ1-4,CASSQDRALTNEKLFF,TGTGCCAGCAGCCAGGACAGGGCCCTTACTAATGAAAAACTGTTTTTT
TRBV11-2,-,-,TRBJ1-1,CASSLTTEAFF,TGTGCCAGCAGCTTGACTACCGAAGCTTTCTTT
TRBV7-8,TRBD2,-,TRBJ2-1,CASSPRLAGLNEQFF,TGTGCCAGCAGCCCGAGACTAGCGGGGCTCAATGAGCAGTTCTTC
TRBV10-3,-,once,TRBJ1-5,CATSGTGTNQPQHF,TGTGCCACCAGTGGAACAGGGACCAATCAGCCCCAGCATTTT
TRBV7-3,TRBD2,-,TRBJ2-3,CASSAGAGDTQYF,TGTGCCAGCTCCGCGGGAGCGGGAGATACGCAGTATTTT
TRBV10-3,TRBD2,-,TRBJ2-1,CAISSQLAGEDEQFF,TGTGCCATCAGTTCCCAACTAGCGGGAGAGGATGAGCAGTTCTTC
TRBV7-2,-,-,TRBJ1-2,CASSLGHSNYGYTF,TGTGCCAGCAGCTTAGGTCATTCTAACTATGGCTACACCTTC
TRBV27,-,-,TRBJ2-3,CASTKNGQTDTQYF,TGTGCCAGCACCAAAAACGGACAGACAGATACGCAGTATTTT
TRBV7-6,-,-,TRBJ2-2,CASSLAGGFNGELFF,TGTGCCAGCAGCTTAGCGGGGGGTTTTAACGGGGAGCTGTTTTTT
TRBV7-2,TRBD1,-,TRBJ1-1,CASSTTGGTEAFF,TGTGCCAGCAGCACTACAGGGGGCACTGAAGCTTTCTTT
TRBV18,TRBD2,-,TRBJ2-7,CASSPYKRESSYEQYF,TGTGCCAGCTCACCATATAAGCGGGAGAGCTCCTACGAGCAGTACTTC
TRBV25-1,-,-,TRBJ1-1,CASRRGAQIEAFF,TGTGCCAGCAGACGCGGCGCCCAGATAGAAGCTTTCTTT
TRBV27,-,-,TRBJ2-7,CASSFGTGSYEQYF,TGTGCCAGCAGTTTTGGGACTGGATCTTACGAGCAGTACTTC
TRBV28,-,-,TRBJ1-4,CASSLFGRANEKLFF,TGTGCCAGCAGTTTATTCGGCAGGGCTAATGAAAAACTGTTTTTT
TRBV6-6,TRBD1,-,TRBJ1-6,CASRGTASYNSPLHF,TGTGCCAGCCGCGGGACAGCCTCCTATAATTCACCCCTCCACTTT
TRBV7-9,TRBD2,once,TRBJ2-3,CASSSWTSGRGADTQYF,TGTGCCAGCAGCTCCTGGACTAGCGGGAGGGGGGCAGATACGCAGTATTTT
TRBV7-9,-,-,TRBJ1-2,CASTRGEVPYGYTF,TGTGCCAGCACCAGAGGAGAGGTTCCCTATGGCTACACCTTC
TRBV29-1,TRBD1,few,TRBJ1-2,CSVQTGMNYGYTF,TGCAGCGTGCAGACAGGGATGAACTATGGCTACACCTTC
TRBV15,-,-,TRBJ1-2,CATSGDIFYGYTF,TGTGCCACCAGCGGGGACATTTTCTATGGCTACACCTTC
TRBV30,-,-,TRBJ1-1,CAWSPGRVTEAFF,TGTGCCTGGAGTCCCGGCAGGGTGACTGAAGCTTTCTTT
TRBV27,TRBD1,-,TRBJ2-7,CASSSAGTGGREQYF,TGTGCCAGCAGTTCAGCCGGGACAGGGGGCCGCGAGCAGTACTTC
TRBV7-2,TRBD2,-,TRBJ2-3,CASSLRLAGALWADTQYF,TGTGCCAGCAGCCTCAGACTAGCGGGGGCCCTTTGGGCAGATACGCAGTATTTT
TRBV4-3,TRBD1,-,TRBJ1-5,CASSQDMTGDNQPQHF,TGCGCCAGCAGCCAAGATATGACAGGGGACAATCAGCCCCAGCATTTT
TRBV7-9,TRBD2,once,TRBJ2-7,CASSLGLAIDEQYF,TGTGCCAGCAGCCTCGGACTAGCTATCGACGAGCAGTACTTC
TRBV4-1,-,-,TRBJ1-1,CASSREQGTEAFF,TGCGCCAGCAGCCGCGAACAGGGTACTGAAGCTTTCTTT
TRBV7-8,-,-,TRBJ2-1,CASSPYGGPNDEQFF,TGTGCCAGCAGCCCATACGGGGGGCCGAACGATGAGCAGTTCTTC
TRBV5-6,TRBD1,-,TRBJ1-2,CASSLGTGAYGYTF,TGTGCCAGCAGCTTGGGAACAGGGGCCTATGGCTACACCTTC
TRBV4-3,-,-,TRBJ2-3,CASSQEGSGSSTDTQYF,TGCGCCAGCAGCCAAGAAGGAAGCGGTTCTAGCACAGATACGCAGTATTTT
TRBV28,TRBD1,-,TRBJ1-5,CASSLPGTGNQPQHF,TGTGCCAGCAGTTTACCCGGGACAGGCAATCAGCCCCAGCATTTT
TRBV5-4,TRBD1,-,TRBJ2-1,CASSPQGASYNEQFF,TGTGCCAGCAGCCCTCAGGGGGCATCCTACAATGAGCAGTTCTTC
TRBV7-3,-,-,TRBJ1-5,CASSLTRQGSGQPQHF,TGTGCCAGCAGCTTAACGAGGCAGGGGTCAGGTCAGCCCCAGCATTTT